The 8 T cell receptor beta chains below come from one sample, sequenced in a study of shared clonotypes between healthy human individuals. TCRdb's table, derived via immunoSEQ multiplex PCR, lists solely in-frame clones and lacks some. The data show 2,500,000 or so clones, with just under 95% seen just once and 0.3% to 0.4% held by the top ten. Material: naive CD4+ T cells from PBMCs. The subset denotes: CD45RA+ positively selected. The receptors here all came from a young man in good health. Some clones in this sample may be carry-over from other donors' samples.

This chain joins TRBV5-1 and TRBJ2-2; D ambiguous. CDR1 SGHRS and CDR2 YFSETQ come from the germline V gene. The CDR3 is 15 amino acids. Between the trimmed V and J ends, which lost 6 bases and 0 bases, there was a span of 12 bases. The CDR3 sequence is CASKYSPPNTGELFF. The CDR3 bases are TGCGCCAGCAAGTATTCGCCACCGAACACCGGGGAGCTGTTTTTT.

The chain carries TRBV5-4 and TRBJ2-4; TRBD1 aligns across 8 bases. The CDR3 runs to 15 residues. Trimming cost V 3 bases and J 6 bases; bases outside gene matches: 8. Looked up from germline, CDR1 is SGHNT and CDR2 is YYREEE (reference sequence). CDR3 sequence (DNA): TGTGCCAGCAGCTCGACGACAGGGGCGGGAAACATTCAGTACTTC. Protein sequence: CASSSTTGAGNIQYF.

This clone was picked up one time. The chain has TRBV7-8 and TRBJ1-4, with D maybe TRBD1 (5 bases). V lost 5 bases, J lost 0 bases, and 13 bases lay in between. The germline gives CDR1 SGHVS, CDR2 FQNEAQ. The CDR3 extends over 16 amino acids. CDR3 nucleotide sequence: TGTGCCAGCAGCATAAATGTAGGGGCAACTAATGAAAAACTGTTTTTT. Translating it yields CASSINVGATNEKLFF.

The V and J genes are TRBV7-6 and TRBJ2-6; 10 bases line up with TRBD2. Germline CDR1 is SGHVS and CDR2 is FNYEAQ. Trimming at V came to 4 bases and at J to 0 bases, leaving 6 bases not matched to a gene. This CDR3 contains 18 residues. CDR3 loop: CASSSLAGAYSGANVLTF. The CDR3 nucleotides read TGTGCCAGCAGCTCTCTAGCGGGAGCGTACTCTGGGGCCAACGTCCTGACTTTC.

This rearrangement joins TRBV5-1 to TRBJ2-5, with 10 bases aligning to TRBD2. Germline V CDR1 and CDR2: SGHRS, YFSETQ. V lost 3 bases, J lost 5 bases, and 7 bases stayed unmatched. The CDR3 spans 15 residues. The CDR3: CASSSSGSWGETQYF. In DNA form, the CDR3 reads TGCGCCAGCAGCTCTAGCGGGAGTTGGGGGGAGACCCAGTACTTC.

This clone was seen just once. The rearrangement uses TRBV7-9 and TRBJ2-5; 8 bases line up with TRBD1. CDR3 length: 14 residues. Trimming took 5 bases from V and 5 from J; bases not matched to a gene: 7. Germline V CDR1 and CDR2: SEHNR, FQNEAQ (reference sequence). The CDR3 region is CASSPPGGRETQYF. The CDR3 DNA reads TGTGCCAGCAGCCCCCCAGGGGGCCGGGAGACCCAGTACTTC. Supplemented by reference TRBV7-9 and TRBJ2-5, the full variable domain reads DTGVSQNPRHKITKRGQNVTFRCDPISEHNRLYWYRQTLGQGPEFLTYFQNEAQLEKSRLLSDRFSAERPKGSFSTLEIQRTEQGDSAMYLCASSPPGGRETQYFGPGTRLLVL.

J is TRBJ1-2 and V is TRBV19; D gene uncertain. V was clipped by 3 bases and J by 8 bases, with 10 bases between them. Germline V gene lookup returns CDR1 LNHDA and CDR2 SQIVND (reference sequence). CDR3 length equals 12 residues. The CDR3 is CASSIRFEGYTF. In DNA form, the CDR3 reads TGTGCCAGTAGTATTAGATTCGAAGGCTACACCTTC.

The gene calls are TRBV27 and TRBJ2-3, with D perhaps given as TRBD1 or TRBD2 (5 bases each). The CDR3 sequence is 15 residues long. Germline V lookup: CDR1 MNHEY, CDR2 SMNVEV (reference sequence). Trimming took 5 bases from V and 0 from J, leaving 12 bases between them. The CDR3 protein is CASSTGTLSTDTQYF. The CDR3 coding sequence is TGTGCCAGCAGTACCGGGACCCTTAGCACAGATACGCAGTATTTT.